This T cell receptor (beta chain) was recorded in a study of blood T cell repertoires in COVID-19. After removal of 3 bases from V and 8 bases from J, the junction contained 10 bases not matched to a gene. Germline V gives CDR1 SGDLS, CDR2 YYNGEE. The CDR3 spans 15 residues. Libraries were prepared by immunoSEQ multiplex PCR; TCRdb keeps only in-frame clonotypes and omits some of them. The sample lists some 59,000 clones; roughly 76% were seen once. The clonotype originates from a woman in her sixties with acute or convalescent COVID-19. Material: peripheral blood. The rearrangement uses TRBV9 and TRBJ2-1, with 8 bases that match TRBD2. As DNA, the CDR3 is TGTGCCAGCAGCGCGGGACTAGTCCTAGTCCATGAGCAGTTCTTC. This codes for CASSAGLVLVHEQFF.